This TCR beta chain emerged from a study of PD-1 blockade in classical Hodgkin lymphoma. Study results and caveats: With CD4+ cells, TCR diversity rose significantly by C4D1, but not with CD8+ cells. Nivolumab initiation under 1 year post-ASCT meant exclusion. Whoever responded completely had baseline diversity much like that seen in newly diagnosed patients. According to reports, newly diagnosed patients had lower baseline TCR diversity than healthy donors, and relapsed/refractory patients had lower baseline TCR diversity still.

TCRdb's table, derived via immunoSEQ multiplex PCR, lists solely in-frame clones and lacks some. This sample has roughly 30,000 clones, with about 88% found just once. Time point denoted: cycle 4 day 1 (C4D1), after more than 5 weeks of nivolumab. Relapses following autologous stem cell transplantation were seen in all patients, with brentuximab vedotin exposure varying. Magnetic negative selection was used to purify CD4+ T cells from PBMCs that had been thawed. In regard to this clone: Its antigen is unidentified.

Germline V gene lookup returns CDR1 SEHNR and CDR2 FQNEAQ (reference sequence). V lost 1 base and J lost 6, with 10 bases in between. This CDR3 has 14 residues. V is TRBV7-9 and J is TRBJ2-1; no firm D call. The sequences come from CD4+ T cells from blood, collected before the fourth cycle of nivolumab. This TCR derives from a human donor with classical Hodgkin lymphoma. CDR3 coding DNA: TGTGCCAGCAGCTTAGGAGCAGATTTCAATGAGCAGTTCTTC. As protein: CASSLGADFNEQFF.